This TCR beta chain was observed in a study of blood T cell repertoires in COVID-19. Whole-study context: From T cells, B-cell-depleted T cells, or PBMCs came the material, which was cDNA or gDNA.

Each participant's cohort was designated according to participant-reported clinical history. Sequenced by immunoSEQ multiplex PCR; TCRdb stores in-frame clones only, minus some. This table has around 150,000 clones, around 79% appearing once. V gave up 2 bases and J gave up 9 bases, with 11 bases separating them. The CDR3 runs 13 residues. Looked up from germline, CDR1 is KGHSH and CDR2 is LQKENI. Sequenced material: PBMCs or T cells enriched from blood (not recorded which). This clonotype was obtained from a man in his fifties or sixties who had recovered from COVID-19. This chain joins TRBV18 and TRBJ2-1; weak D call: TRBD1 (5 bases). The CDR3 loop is CASSPGAGREQFF. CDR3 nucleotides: TGTGCCAGCTCACCAGGGGCAGGGCGTGAGCAGTTCTTC. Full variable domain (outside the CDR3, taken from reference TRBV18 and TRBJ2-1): NAGVMQNPRHLVRRRGQEARLRCSPMKGHSHVYWYRQLPEEGLKFMVYLQKENIIDESGMPKERFSAEFPKEGPSILRIQQVVRGDSAAYFCASSPGAGREQFFGPGTRLTVL.